The rows below give T cell receptor beta chains drawn from one sample of a study of response to subunit inactivated influenza vaccine. TCRdb itself ran the RT-PCR reads through MiXCR, one entry per CDR3 protein. Among roughly 520,000 distinct CDR3 sequences listed, 25% were seen once. This material consisted of CD4+ T cells sorted from PBMCs, taken about 5 days after vaccination. The source is a man in his fifties who received an inactivated influenza vaccine. CDR3s include the opening cysteine and the closing phenylalanine or tryptophan. Fields, in order: clone size, D gene, V gene, J gene, CDR3 DNA, CDR3 protein. D genes are given only for firm matches. Only some rows state a clone size, as once, few, many or a class for expanded clones.

clone size: few
D gene: -
V gene: TRBV6-2/TRBV6-3
J gene: TRBJ2-2
CDR3 DNA: TGTGCCAGCAGTCCCCAGGGTATCGGGGAGCTGTTTTTT
CDR3 protein: CASSPQGIGELFF

clone size: few
D gene: -
V gene: TRBV9
J gene: TRBJ2-3
CDR3 DNA: TGTGCCAGCAGCGTGACAAACACAGATACGCAGTATTTT
CDR3 protein: CASSVTNTDTQYF

clone size: few
D gene: -
V gene: TRBV7-2
J gene: TRBJ2-3
CDR3 DNA: TGTGCCAGCAGCTCCGACAGAAACTTTCAAAATACGCAGTATTTT
CDR3 protein: CASSSDRNFQNTQYF

clone size: -
D gene: TRBD2
V gene: TRBV30
J gene: TRBJ2-3
CDR3 DNA: TGTGCCTGGAGTGTTTGGACTAGCGGGGGGCCCCGGGCAGATACGCAGTATTTT
CDR3 protein: CAWSVWTSGGPRADTQYF

clone size: -
D gene: -
V gene: TRBV29-1
J gene: TRBJ1-2
CDR3 DNA: TGCAGCGTTGAAGGCCAGGGTTTCGGCTACACCTTC
CDR3 protein: CSVEGQGFGYTF

clone size: once
D gene: TRBD1
V gene: TRBV30
J gene: TRBJ2-5
CDR3 DNA: TGTGACTGGAGTGTGAGGTTATCGCGGGACAGGGGGCTTGAGACCCAGTACTTC
CDR3 protein: CDWSVRLSRDRGLETQYF

clone size: few
D gene: -
V gene: TRBV18
J gene: TRBJ1-2
CDR3 DNA: TGTGCCAGCTCACCATTTGGGATCGATGGCTACACCTTC
CDR3 protein: CASSPFGIDGYTF

clone size: few
D gene: -
V gene: TRBV20-1
J gene: TRBJ2-5
CDR3 DNA: TGCAGTGCTCACCAAGAGACCCAGTACTTC
CDR3 protein: CSAHQETQYF

clone size: few
D gene: -
V gene: TRBV7-2
J gene: TRBJ2-1
CDR3 DNA: TGTGCCAGCAGCTTAATACGCGAAGACAATGAGCAGTTCTTC
CDR3 protein: CASSLIREDNEQFF

clone size: -
D gene: -
V gene: TRBV5-1
J gene: TRBJ2-1
CDR3 DNA: TGCGCCAGCAGTGGGGGCCACCGTGAGCAGTTCTTC
CDR3 protein: CASSGGHREQFF

clone size: -
D gene: TRBD2
V gene: TRBV7-2
J gene: TRBJ2-7
CDR3 DNA: TGTGCCAGCAGCAAACTAGCGGGGACCTCCTACGAGCAGTACTTC
CDR3 protein: CASSKLAGTSYEQYF

clone size: few
D gene: -
V gene: TRBV5-1
J gene: TRBJ2-7
CDR3 DNA: TGCGCCAGCAGCTCGTTACAGGGAAGGGGCGAGCAGTACTTC
CDR3 protein: CASSSLQGRGEQYF

clone size: -
D gene: -
V gene: TRBV4-3
J gene: TRBJ2-7
CDR3 DNA: TGCGCCAGCAGCCAAGGTGCATACTCCTACGAGCAGTACTTC
CDR3 protein: CASSQGAYSYEQYF

clone size: -
D gene: -
V gene: TRBV5-1
J gene: TRBJ2-5
CDR3 DNA: TGCGCCAGCAGCTTGGCCATTAGTCAAGAGACCCAGTACTTC
CDR3 protein: CASSLAISQETQYF

clone size: few
D gene: TRBD1
V gene: TRBV11-1
J gene: TRBJ1-6
CDR3 DNA: TGTGCCAGCAGCCCTGGACAGGGGGCATATTCCTATAATTCACCCCTCCACTTT
CDR3 protein: CASSPGQGAYSYNSPLHF

clone size: -
D gene: TRBD2
V gene: TRBV7-2
J gene: TRBJ2-1
CDR3 DNA: TGTGCCAGCAGCTTAGCCGGGCGGGAGTTCGATGAGCAGTTCTTC
CDR3 protein: CASSLAGREFDEQFF

clone size: -
D gene: -
V gene: TRBV7-6
J gene: TRBJ2-1
CDR3 DNA: TGTGCCAGCAGCCGGGACACCTACTCCTACAATGAGCAGTTCTTC
CDR3 protein: CASSRDTYSYNEQFF